This T cell receptor (beta chain) was recovered during a study of Ad26.COV2.S vaccination and SARS-CoV-2 variants. On the study more broadly: Enrollment placed the donor in the COV1001 Ad26.COV2.S trial arm. Findings of the study overall: The study found higher spike-specific TCR breadth in vaccine than placebo recipients. The authors reported substantial breadth in spike-specific CD8+ and CD4+ T cell responses after vaccination.

CDR1 and CDR2 (germline): MGHRA, YSYEKL. The CDR3 loop spans 15 amino acids. Trimming stripped 3 bases from V and 2 bases from J, with 10 bases between. With regard to this clone: Its target is unknown.

Repertoires were generated with immunoSEQ multiplex PCR, while TCRdb's copy carries only in-frame clones and drops some. This table holds 300,000 to 350,000 clones, about 86% found once. Treatment in this sample: about 20 received Ad26.COV2.S at low or high dose, single or two shots; about 5 received placebo; per-sample allocation not given. All samples were drawn on day 63, counting from the first vaccine or placebo injection. Donor was an adult aged 18-55 years in Boston. The TCR was taken from a person aged 18-60 years who received the Ad26.COV2.S COVID-19 vaccine or a placebo. J is TRBJ1-4 and V is TRBV4-1; D perhaps matches TRBD1 (6 bases). The sequencing here drew on peripheral blood, taken in a trial of Ad26.COV2.S vaccine versus placebo. For the CDR3, the DNA is TGCGCCAGCAGCCAGAGGGGGGCGACTAATGAAAAACTGTTTTTT. This sequence encodes CASSQRGATNEKLFF.